This entry describes one TCR beta chain. Antigen: not known. From germline, CDR1 is SGHTA and CDR2 FQGNSA. V lost 5 bases and J lost 1, with 9 bases in between. The CDR3 runs 14 residues. Only in-frame clones appear in the TCRdb table, and some are missing; sequencing was by immunoSEQ multiplex PCR. The data contain 250,000 to 300,000 clones, 90% to 95% of them seen just once; the ten biggest clones take up 0.55%. These data are taken from a study of T cell responses to AZD1222 COVID-19 vaccine. General study findings and limits: Repertoires in all cases were sampled only once the peak T cell response had passed. Receipt of two AZD1222 doses was followed by a rise in Spike-specific TCR breadth and depth. Donors skewed white British and female; clonal diversity was possibly underestimated. Seropositivity was recorded at baseline in only a handful of AZD1222 recipients.

This clonotype was sampled from an adult who received the AZD1222 COVID-19 vaccine. This material consisted of peripheral blood, taken 28 days after the second AZD1222 dose. V and J are TRBV7-2 and TRBJ1-3, with D perhaps matching TRBD1 (6 bases). CDR3 sequence (DNA): TGTGCCAGCAGCCCGACAGGATCTGGAAACACCATATATTTT. This gives the protein CASSPTGSGNTIYF.